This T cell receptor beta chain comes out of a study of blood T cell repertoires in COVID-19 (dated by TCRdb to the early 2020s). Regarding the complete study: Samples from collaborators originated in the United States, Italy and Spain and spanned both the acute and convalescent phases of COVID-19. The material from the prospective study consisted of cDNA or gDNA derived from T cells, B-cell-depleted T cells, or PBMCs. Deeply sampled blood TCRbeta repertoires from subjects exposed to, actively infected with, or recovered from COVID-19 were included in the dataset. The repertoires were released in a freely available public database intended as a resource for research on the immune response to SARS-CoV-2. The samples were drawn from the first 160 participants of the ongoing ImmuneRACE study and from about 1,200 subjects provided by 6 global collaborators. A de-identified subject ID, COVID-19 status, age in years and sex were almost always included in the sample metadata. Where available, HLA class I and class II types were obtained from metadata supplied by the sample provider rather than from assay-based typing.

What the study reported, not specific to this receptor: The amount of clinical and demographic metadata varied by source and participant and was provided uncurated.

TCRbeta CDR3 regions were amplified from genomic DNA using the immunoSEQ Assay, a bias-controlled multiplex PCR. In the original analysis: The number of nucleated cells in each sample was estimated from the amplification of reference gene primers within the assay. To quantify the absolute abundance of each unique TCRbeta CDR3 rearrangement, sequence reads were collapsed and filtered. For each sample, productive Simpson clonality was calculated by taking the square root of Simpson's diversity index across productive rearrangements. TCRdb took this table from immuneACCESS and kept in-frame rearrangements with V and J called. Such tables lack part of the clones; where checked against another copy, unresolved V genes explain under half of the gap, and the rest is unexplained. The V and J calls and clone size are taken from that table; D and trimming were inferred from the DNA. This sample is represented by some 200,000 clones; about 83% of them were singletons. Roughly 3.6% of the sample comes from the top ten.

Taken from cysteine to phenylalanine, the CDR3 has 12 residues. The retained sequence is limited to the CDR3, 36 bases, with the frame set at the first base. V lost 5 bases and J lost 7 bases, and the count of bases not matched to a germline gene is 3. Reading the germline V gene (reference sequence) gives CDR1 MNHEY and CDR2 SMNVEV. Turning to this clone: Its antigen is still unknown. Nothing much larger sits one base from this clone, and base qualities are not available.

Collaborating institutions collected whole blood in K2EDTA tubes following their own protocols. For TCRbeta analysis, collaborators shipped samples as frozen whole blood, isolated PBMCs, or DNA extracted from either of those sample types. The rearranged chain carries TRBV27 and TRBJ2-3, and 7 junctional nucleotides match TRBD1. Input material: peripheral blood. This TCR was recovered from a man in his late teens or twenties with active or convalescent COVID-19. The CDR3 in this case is CASSQQGNTQYF. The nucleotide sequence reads TGTGCCAGCAGTCAACAGGGGAATACGCAGTATTTT.